The rows below give T cell receptor beta chains drawn from one sample of a study of T cells in Graves' hyperthyroidism and ophthalmopathy. TCRdb reprocessed the multiplex PCR reads via MiXCR and lists one record per CDR3 protein. The table has roughly 420,000 distinct CDR3 sequences, around 16% seen once. Sequences were obtained from blood. These receptors were taken from a woman aged 18-35 years with Graves' hyperthyroidism. CDR3s include the opening cysteine and the closing phenylalanine or tryptophan. D genes are given only for firm matches. Size is omitted from some rows. Given values are once, few, many or a class for expanded clones.

v_call: TRBV7-8; clone_size: once; d_call: -; j_call: TRBJ1-5; cdr3_aa: CASSFGRDQPQHF; cdr3_nt: TGTGCCAGCAGCTTCGGAAGGGATCAGCCCCAGCATTTT
v_call: TRBV7-2; clone_size: many; d_call: -; j_call: TRBJ1-5; cdr3_aa: CASSLASGVGNQPQHF; cdr3_nt: TGTGCCAGCAGCTTAGCATCCGGGGTTGGCAATCAGCCCCAGCATTTT
v_call: TRBV6-1; clone_size: -; d_call: -; j_call: TRBJ2-5; cdr3_aa: CASRPSSALGETQYF; cdr3_nt: TGTGCCAGCAGGCCGTCTAGCGCCCTGGGGGAGACCCAGTACTTC
v_call: TRBV5-8; clone_size: -; d_call: -; j_call: TRBJ2-2; cdr3_aa: CASSLALRTGELFF; cdr3_nt: TGTGCCAGCAGCTTGGCCCTACGGACCGGGGAGCTGTTTTTT
v_call: TRBV5-5; clone_size: few; d_call: TRBD1; j_call: TRBJ1-5; cdr3_aa: CASSQRDRGFNQPQHF; cdr3_nt: TGTGCCAGCAGCCAGAGAGACAGGGGTTTCAATCAGCCCCAGCATTTT
v_call: TRBV2; clone_size: many; d_call: -; j_call: TRBJ1-4; cdr3_aa: CASSLDGVEKLFF; cdr3_nt: TGTGCCAGCAGTCTCGACGGGGTTGAAAAACTGTTTTTT
v_call: TRBV7-8; clone_size: many; d_call: TRBD1; j_call: TRBJ2-6; cdr3_aa: CASSIRGLGANVLTF; cdr3_nt: TGTGCCAGCAGCATCAGGGGGCTCGGGGCCAACGTCCTGACTTTC
v_call: TRBV11-2; clone_size: -; d_call: TRBD1; j_call: TRBJ1-4; cdr3_aa: CASSPQGGGNEKLFF; cdr3_nt: TGTGCCAGCAGCCCCCAGGGGGGCGGGAATGAAAAACTGTTTTTT
v_call: TRBV5-6; clone_size: -; d_call: TRBD1; j_call: TRBJ2-3; cdr3_aa: CASSGSGTGDWTDTQYF; cdr3_nt: TGTGCCAGCAGCGGATCCGGGACAGGGGATTGGACAGATACGCAGTATTTT
v_call: TRBV11-2; clone_size: many; d_call: TRBD2; j_call: TRBJ2-1; cdr3_aa: CASSLSPGTSGNNEQFF; cdr3_nt: TGTGCCAGCAGCTTATCCCCCGGGACTAGCGGGAACAATGAGCAGTTCTTC
v_call: TRBV11-2; clone_size: many; d_call: -; j_call: TRBJ1-1; cdr3_aa: CASIKEGYTEAFF; cdr3_nt: TGTGCCAGCATCAAAGAAGGGTACACTGAAGCTTTCTTT
v_call: TRBV7-9; clone_size: many; d_call: -; j_call: TRBJ2-5; cdr3_aa: CASSSLGGGETQYF; cdr3_nt: TGTGCCAGCAGCTCCCTAGGGGGGGGAGAGACCCAGTACTTC
v_call: TRBV11-3; clone_size: many; d_call: TRBD2; j_call: TRBJ2-3; cdr3_aa: CASSRGTTNTQYF; cdr3_nt: TGTGCCAGCAGCCGCGGGACTACTAATACGCAGTATTTT
v_call: TRBV29-1; clone_size: many; d_call: -; j_call: TRBJ2-7; cdr3_aa: CSAGGTRVPYEQYF; cdr3_nt: TGCAGCGCCGGGGGTACACGGGTCCCCTACGAGCAGTACTTC
v_call: TRBV30; clone_size: many; d_call: TRBD2; j_call: TRBJ2-1; cdr3_aa: CAWSVASGRVNEQFF; cdr3_nt: TGTGCCTGGAGTGTAGCTAGCGGGCGAGTCAATGAGCAGTTCTTC
v_call: TRBV6-1; clone_size: -; d_call: TRBD2; j_call: TRBJ2-2; cdr3_aa: CAMSSGSTGELFF; cdr3_nt: TGTGCGATGTCTAGCGGGTCCACCGGGGAGCTGTTTTTT
v_call: TRBV6-5; clone_size: many; d_call: TRBD1; j_call: TRBJ1-1; cdr3_aa: CASSYSTGRNTEAFF; cdr3_nt: TGTGCCAGCAGTTACTCGACAGGGAGGAACACTGAAGCTTTCTTT
v_call: TRBV28; clone_size: many; d_call: TRBD1; j_call: TRBJ1-5; cdr3_aa: CASSLGQGRQAQHF; cdr3_nt: TGTGCCAGCAGCCTCGGACAGGGCCGGCAGGCCCAGCATTTT
v_call: TRBV7-2; clone_size: many; d_call: -; j_call: TRBJ2-3; cdr3_aa: CASTRGLGPTTDTQYF; cdr3_nt: TGTGCCAGCACCAGAGGATTGGGTCCAACCACAGATACGCAGTATTTT
v_call: TRBV7-8; clone_size: many; d_call: -; j_call: TRBJ2-1; cdr3_aa: CASSFPSSYNEQFF; cdr3_nt: TGTGCCAGCAGCTTTCCAAGCTCCTACAATGAGCAGTTCTTC
v_call: TRBV5-1; clone_size: many; d_call: -; j_call: TRBJ2-7; cdr3_aa: CASSLVAGTYEQYF; cdr3_nt: TGCGCCAGCAGCTTGGTCGCGGGAACCTACGAGCAGTACTTC
v_call: TRBV11-2; clone_size: many; d_call: -; j_call: TRBJ1-2; cdr3_aa: CASSHTGQFGYTF; cdr3_nt: TGTGCCAGCAGCCATACAGGACAGTTTGGCTACACCTTC
v_call: TRBV5-6; clone_size: few; d_call: -; j_call: TRBJ2-5; cdr3_aa: CASNLASTGQETQYF; cdr3_nt: TGTGCCAGCAACTTGGCCTCAACGGGACAAGAGACCCAGTACTTC
v_call: TRBV7-3; clone_size: -; d_call: TRBD2; j_call: TRBJ2-3; cdr3_aa: CASSRLAISTDTQYF; cdr3_nt: TGTGCCAGCAGCAGACTAGCGATCAGCACAGATACGCAGTATTTT
v_call: TRBV11-3; clone_size: many; d_call: -; j_call: TRBJ2-7; cdr3_aa: CASSFEESYEQYF; cdr3_nt: TGTGCCAGCAGCTTTGAAGAGTCCTACGAGCAGTACTTC
v_call: TRBV11-2; clone_size: many; d_call: -; j_call: TRBJ2-1; cdr3_aa: CATGYLNNEQFF; cdr3_nt: TGTGCCACGGGATACCTAAACAATGAGCAGTTCTTC
v_call: TRBV6-1; clone_size: -; d_call: -; j_call: TRBJ2-7; cdr3_aa: CASSLGEGTDEQYF; cdr3_nt: TGTGCCAGCAGTTTAGGTGAAGGGACCGACGAGCAGTACTTC
v_call: TRBV28; clone_size: many; d_call: -; j_call: TRBJ1-6; cdr3_aa: CASSRLLWESPLHF; cdr3_nt: TGTGCCAGCAGTCGTCTACTGTGGGAGTCACCCCTCCACTTT